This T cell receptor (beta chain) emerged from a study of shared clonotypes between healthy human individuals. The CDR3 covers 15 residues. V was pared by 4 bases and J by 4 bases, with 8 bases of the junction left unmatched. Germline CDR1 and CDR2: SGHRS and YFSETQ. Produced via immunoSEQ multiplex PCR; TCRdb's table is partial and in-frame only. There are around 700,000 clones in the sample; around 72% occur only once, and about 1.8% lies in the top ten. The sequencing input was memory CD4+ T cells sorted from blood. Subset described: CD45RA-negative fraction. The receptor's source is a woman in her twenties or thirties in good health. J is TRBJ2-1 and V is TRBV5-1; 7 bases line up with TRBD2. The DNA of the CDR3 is TGCGCCAGCAGCGCCGTAGCGGGCTTATACAATGAGCAGTTCTTC. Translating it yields CASSAVAGLYNEQFF.